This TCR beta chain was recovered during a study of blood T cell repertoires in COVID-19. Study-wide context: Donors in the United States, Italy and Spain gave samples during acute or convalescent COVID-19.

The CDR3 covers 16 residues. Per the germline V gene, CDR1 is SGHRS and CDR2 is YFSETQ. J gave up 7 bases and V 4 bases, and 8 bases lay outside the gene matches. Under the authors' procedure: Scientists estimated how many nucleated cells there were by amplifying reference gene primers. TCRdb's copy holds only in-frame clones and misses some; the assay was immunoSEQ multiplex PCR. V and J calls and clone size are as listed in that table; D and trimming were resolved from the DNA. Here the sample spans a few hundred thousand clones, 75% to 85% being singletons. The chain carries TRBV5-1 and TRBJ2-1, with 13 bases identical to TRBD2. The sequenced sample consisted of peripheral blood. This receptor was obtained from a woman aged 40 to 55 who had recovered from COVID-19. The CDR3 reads CASSQELAGGQNEQFF. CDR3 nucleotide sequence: TGCGCCAGCAGCCAGGAACTAGCGGGGGGGCAAAATGAGCAGTTCTTC. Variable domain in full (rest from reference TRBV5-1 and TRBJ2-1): KAGVTQTPRYLIKTRGQQVTLSCSPISGHRSVSWYQQTPGQGLQFLFEYFSETQRNKGNFPGRFSGRQFSNSRSEMNVSTLELGDSALYLCASSQELAGGQNEQFFGPGTRLTVL.